This T cell receptor (beta chain) was profiled in a study of T-cell memory formation after mild COVID-19. Study conclusions and caveats: A subset of responding clones appeared in pre-infection memory, suggesting cross-reactive memory joined.

Concerning this clonotype itself: The antigen is unknown.

MiXCR, applied by TCRdb to the 5' RACE reads, yields one record per CDR3 protein. The sample yields under 200,000 distinct CDR3 sequences, around 10% seen once. Germline-derived CDR1 and CDR2 are LGHDT and YNNKEL (reference sequence). CDR3 length equals 16 residues. The junction had 5 bases not matched to a gene; V was cut back by 3 bases and J by 0 bases. The sequencing sample was made of PBMCs or a T cell subset sorted from them (not recorded which). The clonotype comes from a man aged 18-30 years who had mild COVID-19 (a few samples of this study predate the infection). Cell type and time point are not known. The chain uses TRBV3-1 and TRBJ2-7, with 10 bases lining up with TRBD1. The CDR3 DNA reads as TGTGCCAGCAGCCAGGCCGGGACAGGGGACTCCTACGAGCAGTACTTC. Amino acid sequence: CASSQAGTGDSYEQYF.